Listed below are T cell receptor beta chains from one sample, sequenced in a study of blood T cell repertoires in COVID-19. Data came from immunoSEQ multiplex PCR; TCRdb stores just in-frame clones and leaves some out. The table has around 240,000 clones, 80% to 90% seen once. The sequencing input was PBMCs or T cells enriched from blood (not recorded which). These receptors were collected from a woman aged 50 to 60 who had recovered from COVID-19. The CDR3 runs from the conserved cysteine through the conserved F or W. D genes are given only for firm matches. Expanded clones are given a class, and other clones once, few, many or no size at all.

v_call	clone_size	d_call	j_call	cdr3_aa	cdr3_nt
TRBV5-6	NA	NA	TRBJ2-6	CASSPFGANVLTF	TGTGCCAGCAGCCCGTTCGGGGCCAACGTCCTGACTTTC
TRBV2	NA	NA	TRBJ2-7	CASRGSSYEQYF	TGTGCCAGCAGGGGCAGCTCCTACGAGCAGTACTTC
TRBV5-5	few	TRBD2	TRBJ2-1	CASSTGLAGHNEQFF	TGTGCCAGCAGCACGGGACTAGCGGGCCACAATGAGCAGTTCTTC
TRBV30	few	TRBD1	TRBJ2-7	CAWIGPGTGDSYEQYF	TGTGCCTGGATCGGACCCGGGACAGGAGACTCCTACGAGCAGTACTTC
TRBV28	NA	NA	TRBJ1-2	CASSLGGAYGYTF	TGTGCCAGCAGTTTGGGAGGAGCCTATGGCTACACCTTC
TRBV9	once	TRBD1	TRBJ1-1	CASSVDRGNTEAFF	TGTGCCAGCAGCGTCGACAGGGGGAACACTGAAGCTTTCTTT
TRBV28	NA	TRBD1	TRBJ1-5	CASSPHTLDRGYQPQHF	TGTGCCAGCAGTCCTCACACCTTAGACAGGGGGTATCAGCCCCAGCATTTT
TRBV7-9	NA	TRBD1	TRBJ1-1	CASSSDRVGVTEAFF	TGTGCCAGCAGCTCGGACAGGGTAGGAGTCACTGAAGCTTTCTTT
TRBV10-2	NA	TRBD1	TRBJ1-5	CAAGQGDGQPQHF	TGCGCTGCTGGACAGGGGGACGGTCAGCCCCAGCATTTT
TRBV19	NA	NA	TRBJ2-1	CASRMRPEEVSEQFF	TGTGCCAGTAGAATGAGGCCCGAGGAGGTTTCTGAGCAGTTCTTC
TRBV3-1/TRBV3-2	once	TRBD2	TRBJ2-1	CASSGGGVAPYNEQFF	TGTGCCAGCAGCGGGGGAGGGGTAGCGCCCTACAATGAGCAGTTCTTC
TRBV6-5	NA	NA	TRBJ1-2	CASSHPPEGGYTF	TGTGCCAGCAGTCACCCCCCAGAGGGTGGCTACACCTTC
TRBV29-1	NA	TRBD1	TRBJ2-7	CSVSTGEYFYEQYF	TGCAGCGTTTCGACAGGGGAGTATTTCTACGAGCAGTACTTC
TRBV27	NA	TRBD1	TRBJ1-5	CASRLNIGEGGDNQPQHF	TGTGCCAGCAGATTAAACATCGGTGAAGGGGGCGATAATCAGCCCCAGCATTTT
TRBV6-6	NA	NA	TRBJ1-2	CASSGGSHGYTF	TGTGCCAGCAGTGGGGGCAGCCATGGCTACACCTTC
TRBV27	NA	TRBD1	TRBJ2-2	CASSPTGAKTGELFF	TGTGCCAGCAGTCCGACAGGGGCAAAAACCGGGGAGCTGTTTTTT
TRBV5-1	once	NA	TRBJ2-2	CASMGGQVDTGELFF	TGCGCCAGCATGGGCGGACAAGTGGACACCGGGGAGCTGTTTTTT
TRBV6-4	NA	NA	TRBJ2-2	CATRVVGANTGELFF	TGTGCCACCCGAGTCGTAGGAGCGAACACCGGGGAGCTGTTTTTT
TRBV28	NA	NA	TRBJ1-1	CASSFRSMNTEAFF	TGTGCCAGCAGTTTTAGGAGCATGAACACTGAAGCTTTCTTT
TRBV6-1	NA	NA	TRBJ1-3	CASSERGGSAAGNTIYF	TGTGCCAGCAGTGAAAGGGGGGGGAGCGCGGCGGGAAACACCATATATTTT
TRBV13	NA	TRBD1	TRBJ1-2	CASSTLDRGRYGYTF	TGTGCCAGCAGCACTTTGGACAGGGGTCGATATGGCTACACCTTC
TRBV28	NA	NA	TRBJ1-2	CASSLWVGGEYGYTF	TGTGCCAGCAGTTTATGGGTCGGAGGCGAATATGGCTACACCTTC
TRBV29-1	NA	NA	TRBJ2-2	CSVTGLLTGELFF	TGCAGCGTTACGGGACTTCTAACCGGGGAGCTGTTTTTT
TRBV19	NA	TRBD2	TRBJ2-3	CASSMGLAGRTDTQYF	TGTGCCAGTAGTATGGGACTAGCGGGACGCACAGATACGCAGTATTTT
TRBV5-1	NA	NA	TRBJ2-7	CASSLGAVGHYEQYF	TGCGCCAGCAGCTTGGGGGCCGTCGGCCACTACGAGCAGTACTTC
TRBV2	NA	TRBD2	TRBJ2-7	CASSIAASTGGRAGKYF	TGTGCCAGCAGTATTGCCGCAAGTACAGGCGGGAGGGCCGGGAAGTACTTC
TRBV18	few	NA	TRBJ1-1	CASSPPARVWRVGTEAFF	TGTGCCAGCTCACCACCGGCAAGAGTGTGGAGAGTGGGCACTGAAGCTTTCTTT
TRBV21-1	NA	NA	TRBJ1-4	CASSKGWTGPNEKLFF	TGTGCCAGCAGCAAAGGATGGACAGGGCCAAATGAAAAACTGTTTTTT
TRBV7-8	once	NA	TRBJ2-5	CASSLVGGTETQYF	TGTGCCAGCAGCTTAGTAGGGGGTACGGAGACCCAGTACTTC
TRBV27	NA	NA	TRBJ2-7	CASSLTGPRVGDEQYF	TGTGCCAGCAGTTTAACAGGGCCCAGGGTGGGTGACGAGCAGTACTTC
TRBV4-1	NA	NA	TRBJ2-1	CASSQVMKRTYNEQFF	TGCGCCAGCAGCCAAGTTATGAAGAGAACTTACAATGAGCAGTTCTTC
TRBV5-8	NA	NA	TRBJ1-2	CASSLGSYGYTF	TGTGCCAGCAGCTTGGGTAGCTATGGCTACACCTTC
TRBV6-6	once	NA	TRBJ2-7	CASSSTDSAYEQYF	TGTGCCAGCAGTTCTACGGACAGTGCCTACGAGCAGTACTTC
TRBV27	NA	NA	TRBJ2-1	CASSLVLDNEQFF	TGTGCCAGCAGTTTGGTACTCGACAATGAGCAGTTCTTC
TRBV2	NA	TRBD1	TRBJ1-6	CASSGTGGVGNSPLHF	TGTGCCAGCAGTGGTACAGGGGGCGTAGGGAATTCACCCCTCCACTTT
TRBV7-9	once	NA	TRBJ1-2	CASSLVGSTGGYTF	TGTGCCAGCAGCTTAGTTGGCTCAACAGGGGGCTACACCTTC
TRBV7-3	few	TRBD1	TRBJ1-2	CASSQSGTGVYGYTF	TGTGCCAGCAGCCAATCGGGGACAGGGGTATATGGCTACACCTTC
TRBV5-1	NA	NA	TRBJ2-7	CASSSLGTPILYEQYF	TGCGCCAGCAGCTCTCTTGGGACTCCTATTTTATACGAGCAGTACTTC
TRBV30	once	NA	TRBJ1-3	CAWDPFGGSGNTIYF	TGTGCCTGGGATCCATTCGGGGGTTCTGGAAACACCATATATTTT
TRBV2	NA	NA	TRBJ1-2	CASSAAGYGYTF	TGTGCCAGCAGTGCGGCAGGCTATGGCTACACCTTC
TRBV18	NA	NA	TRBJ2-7	CASSQQFSEQYF	TGTGCCAGCTCCCAACAGTTTTCCGAGCAGTACTTC
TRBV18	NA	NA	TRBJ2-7	CASSPSQGTYEQYF	TGTGCCAGCTCACCATCTCAGGGTACCTACGAGCAGTACTTC
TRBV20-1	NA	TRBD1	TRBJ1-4	CSASTGGPNEKLFF	TGCAGTGCTAGTACAGGGGGACCTAATGAAAAACTGTTTTTT
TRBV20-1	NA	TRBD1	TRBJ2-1	CSASLGTGSYNEQFF	TGCAGTGCTAGTCTCGGGACAGGCTCCTACAATGAGCAGTTCTTC
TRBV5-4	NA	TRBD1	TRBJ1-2	CASSSLRTGGDYGYTF	TGTGCCAGCAGTTCTCTTAGGACAGGGGGCGACTATGGCTACACCTTC
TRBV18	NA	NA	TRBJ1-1	CATLKSADTEAFF	TGTGCCACCCTGAAGTCTGCGGACACTGAAGCTTTCTTT
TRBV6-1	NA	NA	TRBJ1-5	CASSETRFVNQPQHF	TGTGCCAGCAGTGAAACCAGGTTCGTAAATCAGCCCCAGCATTTT
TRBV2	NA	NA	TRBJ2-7	CASSVSGGLSYEQYF	TGTGCCAGCAGTGTTTCAGGGGGGTTATCCTACGAGCAGTACTTC
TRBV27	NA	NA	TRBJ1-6	CASSFGVSSYNSPLHF	TGTGCCAGCAGCTTTGGTGTGAGCTCCTATAATTCACCCCTCCACTTT
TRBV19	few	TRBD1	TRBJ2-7	CASSTTTGIPGEQYF	TGTGCCAGTAGTACCACGACAGGGATCCCGGGGGAGCAGTACTTC
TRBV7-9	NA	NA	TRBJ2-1	CASSLTAQSNEQFF	TGTGCCAGCAGCTTGACAGCCCAGAGCAATGAGCAGTTCTTC
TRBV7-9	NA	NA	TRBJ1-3	CASSLGTVDSGNTIYF	TGTGCCAGCAGCTTAGGGACAGTTGACTCTGGAAACACCATATATTTT
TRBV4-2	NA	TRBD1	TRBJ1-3	CASSPLGTASGNTIYF	TGTGCCAGCAGCCCCCTGGGGACAGCCTCTGGAAACACCATATATTTT